The clone carrying this T cell receptor beta chain came up once. This sample is part of a study of blood T cell repertoires in COVID-19. The V end was cut by 1 base, the J end by 3 bases, with 16 bases between. This CDR3 region has 16 residues. Germline CDR1 and CDR2: SGHVS and FNYEAQ. This table comes from immunoSEQ multiplex PCR, and its TCRdb copy is limited to in-frame clones, with some not included. This table holds 200,000 to 250,000 clones, 88% found once. This receptor was identified in a man younger than 35 with active or convalescent COVID-19. Sequenced input: peripheral blood. This sequence joins TRBV7-6 and TRBJ2-7; TRBD2 is a possible D gene (7 bases). The CDR3 reads CASSLGGGGGSYEQYF. CDR3 nucleotide sequence: TGTGCCAGCAGCTTAGGAGGGGGGGGCGGAAGCTACGAGCAGTACTTC.